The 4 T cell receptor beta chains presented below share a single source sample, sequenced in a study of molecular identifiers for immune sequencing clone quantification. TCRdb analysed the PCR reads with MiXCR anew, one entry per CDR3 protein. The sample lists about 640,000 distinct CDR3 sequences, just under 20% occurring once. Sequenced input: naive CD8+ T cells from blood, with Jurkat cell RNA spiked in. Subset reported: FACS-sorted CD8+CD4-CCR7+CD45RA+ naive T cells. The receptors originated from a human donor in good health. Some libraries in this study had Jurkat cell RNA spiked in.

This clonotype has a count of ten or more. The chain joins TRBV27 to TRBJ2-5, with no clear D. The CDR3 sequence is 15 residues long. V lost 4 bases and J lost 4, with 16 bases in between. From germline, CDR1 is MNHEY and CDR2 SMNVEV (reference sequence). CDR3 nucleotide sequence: TGTGCCAGCAGTTCGATCGACCAGAGCGCAGAGACCCAGTACTTC. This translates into CASSSIDQSAETQYF.

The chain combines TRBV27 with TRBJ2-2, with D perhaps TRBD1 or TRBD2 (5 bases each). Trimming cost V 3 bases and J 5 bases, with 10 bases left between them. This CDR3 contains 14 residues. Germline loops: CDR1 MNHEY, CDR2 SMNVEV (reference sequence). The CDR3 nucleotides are TGTGCCAGCAGTTTTGGGACCTTAACCGGGGAGCTGTTTTTT. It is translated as CASSFGTLTGELFF.

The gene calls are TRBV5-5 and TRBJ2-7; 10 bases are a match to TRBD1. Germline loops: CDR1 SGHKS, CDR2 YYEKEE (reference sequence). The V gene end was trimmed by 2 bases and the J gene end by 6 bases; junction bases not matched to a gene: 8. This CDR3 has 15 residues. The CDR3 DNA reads TGTGCCAGCAGCTTTAGGGGACAGGGGACAGTCGAGCAGTACTTC. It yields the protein CASSFRGQGTVEQYF.

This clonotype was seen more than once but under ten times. DNA for the CDR3: TGCGCCAGCAGCCCAACTTCGCAGGTACCCTACAATGAGCAGTTCTTC. This encodes CASSPTSQVPYNEQFF. This chain connects TRBV4-3 to TRBJ2-1; the D is unclear. V lost 4 bases, J lost 2 bases, and 15 bases lay in between. The CDR3 has 16 residues. Germline V CDR1 and CDR2: LGHNA, YSLEER.